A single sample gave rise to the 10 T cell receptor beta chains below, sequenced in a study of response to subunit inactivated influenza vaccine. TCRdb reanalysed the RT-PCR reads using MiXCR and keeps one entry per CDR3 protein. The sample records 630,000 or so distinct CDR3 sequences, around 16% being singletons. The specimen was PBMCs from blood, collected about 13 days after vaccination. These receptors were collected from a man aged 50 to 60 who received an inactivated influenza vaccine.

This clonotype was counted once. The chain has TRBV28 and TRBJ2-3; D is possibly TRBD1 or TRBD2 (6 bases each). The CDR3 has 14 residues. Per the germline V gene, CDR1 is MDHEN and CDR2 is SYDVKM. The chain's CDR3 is CAGGPDSRTDTQYF. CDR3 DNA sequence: TGTGCGGGGGGCCCGGACAGCCGCACAGATACGCAGTATTTT.

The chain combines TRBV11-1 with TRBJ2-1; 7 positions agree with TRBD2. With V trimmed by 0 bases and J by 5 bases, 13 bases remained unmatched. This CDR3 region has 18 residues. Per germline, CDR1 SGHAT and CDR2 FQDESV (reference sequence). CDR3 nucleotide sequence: TGTGCCAGCAGCTTAGCCCCCGGATTGGCGGGAGCGGACAATGAGCAGTTCTTC. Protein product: CASSLAPGLAGADNEQFF.

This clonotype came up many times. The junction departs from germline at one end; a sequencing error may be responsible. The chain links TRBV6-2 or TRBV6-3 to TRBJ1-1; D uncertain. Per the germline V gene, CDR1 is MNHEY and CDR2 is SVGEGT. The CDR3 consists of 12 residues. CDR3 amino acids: CASSYSTGYDLF. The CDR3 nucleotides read TGTGCCAGCAGTTACTCGACCGGTTATGATCTCTTT.

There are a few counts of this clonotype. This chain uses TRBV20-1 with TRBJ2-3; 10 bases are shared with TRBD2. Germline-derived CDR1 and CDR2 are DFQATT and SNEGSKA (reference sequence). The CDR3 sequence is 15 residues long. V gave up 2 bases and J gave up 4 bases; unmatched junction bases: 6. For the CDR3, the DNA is TGCAGTGCTAGAAGTCCTAGCGGGGGATCAGATACGCAGTATTTT. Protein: CSARSPSGGSDTQYF.

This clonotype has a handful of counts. The CDR3 sequence is CATSGMGGLEPQHF. The CDR3 DNA reads as TGTGCCACCAGTGGGATGGGGGGCCTTGAACCCCAGCATTTT. The chain joins TRBV24-1 to TRBJ1-5; D possibly corresponds to TRBD1 (6 bases). CDR1 and CDR2 from the germline V gene are KGHDR and SFDVKD. V shed 5 bases and J shed 10 bases, with 17 bases lying between them. The CDR3 has 14 residues.

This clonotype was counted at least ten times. The DNA of the CDR3 is TGTGCCAGCAGCGTAGGTTCAGGGGATTACGAGCAGTACTTC. It yields the protein CASSVGSGDYEQYF. The chain employs TRBV9 and TRBJ2-7; TRBD1 might be the D (6 bases). V was shortened by 0 bases and J by 4 bases, with 11 bases between the two germline ends. Germline loops: CDR1 SGDLS, CDR2 YYNGEE. This CDR3 is built from 14 residues.

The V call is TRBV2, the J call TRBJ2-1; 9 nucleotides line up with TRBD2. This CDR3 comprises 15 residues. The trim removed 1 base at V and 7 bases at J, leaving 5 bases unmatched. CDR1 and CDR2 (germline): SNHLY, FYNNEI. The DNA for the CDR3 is TGTGCCAGCAGTGAAGGGTCTAGCGGGATAAATGAGCAGTTCTTC. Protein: CASSEGSSGINEQFF.

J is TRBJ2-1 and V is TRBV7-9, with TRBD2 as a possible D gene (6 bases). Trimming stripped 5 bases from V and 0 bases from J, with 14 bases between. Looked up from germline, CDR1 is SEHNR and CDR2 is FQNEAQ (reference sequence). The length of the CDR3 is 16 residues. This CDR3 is CASSHTSRSSYNEQFF. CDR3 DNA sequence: TGTGCCAGCAGCCATACTAGCCGGAGCTCCTACAATGAGCAGTTCTTC.

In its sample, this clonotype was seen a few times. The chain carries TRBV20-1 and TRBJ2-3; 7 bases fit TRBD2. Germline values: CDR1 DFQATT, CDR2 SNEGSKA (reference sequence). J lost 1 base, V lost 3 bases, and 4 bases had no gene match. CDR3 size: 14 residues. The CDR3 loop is CSASASGRTDTQYF. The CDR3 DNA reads TGCAGTGCTAGTGCTAGCGGCCGCACAGATACGCAGTATTTT.

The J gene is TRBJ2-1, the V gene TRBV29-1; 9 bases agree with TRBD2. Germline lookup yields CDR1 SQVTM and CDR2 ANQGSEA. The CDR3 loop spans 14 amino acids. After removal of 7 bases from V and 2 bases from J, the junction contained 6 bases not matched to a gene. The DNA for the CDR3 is TGCAGCGGCAAGCGGGAGGTGACCTACAATGAGCAGTTCTTC. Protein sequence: CSGKREVTYNEQFF.